The T cell receptor beta chain under discussion was sequenced for a study of T-cell reconstitution after alpha-beta-depleted transplantation in children. In germline, CDR1 is SQVTM, CDR2 ANQGSEA. The ends were cut back, 5 bases at V and 4 bases at J, with 15 bases in the middle. There are 14 residues in the CDR3. Unique molecular identifiers tagged the TCRbeta library. MiXCR, run by TCRdb on the PCR reads, gives a single entry per CDR3 protein. The sample has about 400,000 distinct CDR3 sequences, roughly 14% seen once. This clonotype showed up many times. Material: PBMCs, obtained from the stem cell graft. The chain links TRBV29-1 to TRBJ2-1, with D perhaps being TRBD1 or TRBD2 (5 bases each). The clonotype comes from a human donor who donated a stem cell graft to a child with Fanconi anemia. The CDR3 protein is CSVSSGTTYNEQFF. The CDR3 region has the DNA TGCAGCGTTTCCTCCGGGACCACTTACAATGAGCAGTTCTTC.